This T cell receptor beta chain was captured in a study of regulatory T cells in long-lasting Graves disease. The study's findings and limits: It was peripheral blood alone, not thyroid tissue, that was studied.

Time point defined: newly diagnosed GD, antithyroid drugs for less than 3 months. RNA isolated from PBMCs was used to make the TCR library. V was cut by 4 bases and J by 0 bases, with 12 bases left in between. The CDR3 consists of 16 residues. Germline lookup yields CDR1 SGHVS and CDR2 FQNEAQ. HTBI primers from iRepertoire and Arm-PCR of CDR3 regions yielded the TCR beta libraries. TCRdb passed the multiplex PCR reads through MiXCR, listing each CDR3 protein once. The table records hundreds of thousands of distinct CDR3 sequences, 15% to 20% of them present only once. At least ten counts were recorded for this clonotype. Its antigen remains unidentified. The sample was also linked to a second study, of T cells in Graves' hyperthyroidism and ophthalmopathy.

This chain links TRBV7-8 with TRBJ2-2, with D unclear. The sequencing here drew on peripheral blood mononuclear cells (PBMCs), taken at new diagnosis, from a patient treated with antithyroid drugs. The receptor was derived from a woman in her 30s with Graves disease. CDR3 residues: CASSSTWAANTGELFF. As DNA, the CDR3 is TGTGCCAGCAGCTCCACGTGGGCAGCGAACACCGGGGAGCTGTTTTTT.